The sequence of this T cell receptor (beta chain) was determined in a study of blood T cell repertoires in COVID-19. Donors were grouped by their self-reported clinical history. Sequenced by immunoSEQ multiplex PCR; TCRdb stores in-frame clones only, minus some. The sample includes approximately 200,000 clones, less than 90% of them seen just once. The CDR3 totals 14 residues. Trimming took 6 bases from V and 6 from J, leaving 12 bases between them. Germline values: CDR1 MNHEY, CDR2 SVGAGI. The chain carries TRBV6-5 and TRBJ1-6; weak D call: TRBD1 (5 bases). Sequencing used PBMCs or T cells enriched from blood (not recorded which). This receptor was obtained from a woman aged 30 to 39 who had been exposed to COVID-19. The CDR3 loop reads CASRGGTSNSPLHF. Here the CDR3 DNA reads TGTGCCAGCAGGGGCGGGACTTCTAATTCACCCCTCCACTTT.